The following is a T cell receptor beta chain sequence with its context. Its specificity is unknown. Healthy donors had no documented immune events, such as infections, while sampled. This entry is derived from a study of identifying expanded T cells in peripheral blood. Whole-study findings and limits: Approximately two-week clone count variance significantly increased as total template count grew. Technical replicates showed around 1.2 changed clones; approximately 2 weeks about 16.4; four weeks 19.

Method: immunoSEQ multiplex PCR; TCRdb's copy keeps in-frame clones and lacks some. The sample has about 54,000 clones, approximately 89% seen once. Germline-derived CDR1 and CDR2 are SGHTA and FQGNSA. This CDR3 is built from 13 residues. Trimming removed 5 bases from V and 8 bases from J, with 12 bases in between. This TCR was sampled from a person between 18 and 69 years old in good health. Sequencing input: blood. The chain is built from TRBV7-2 and TRBJ2-2; D ambiguous. CDR3 in DNA: TGTGCCAGCAGCGCACGGTGGGGTGGGGAGCTGTTTTTT. Amino acid sequence: CASSARWGGELFF.